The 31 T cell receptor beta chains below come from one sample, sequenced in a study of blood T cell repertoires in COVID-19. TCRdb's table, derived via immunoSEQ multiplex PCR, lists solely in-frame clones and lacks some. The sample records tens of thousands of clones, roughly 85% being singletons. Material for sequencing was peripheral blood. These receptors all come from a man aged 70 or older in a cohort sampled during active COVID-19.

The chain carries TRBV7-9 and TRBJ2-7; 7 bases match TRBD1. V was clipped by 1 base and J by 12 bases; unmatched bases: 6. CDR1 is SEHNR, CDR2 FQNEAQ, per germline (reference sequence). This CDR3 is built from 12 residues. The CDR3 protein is CASSLVSTGLYF. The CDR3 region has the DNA TGTGCCAGCAGCTTAGTGTCGACAGGGTTGTACTTC.

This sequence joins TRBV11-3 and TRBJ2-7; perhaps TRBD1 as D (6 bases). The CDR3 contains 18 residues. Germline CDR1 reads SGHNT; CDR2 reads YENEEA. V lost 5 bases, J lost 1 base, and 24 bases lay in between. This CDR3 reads CASSPGQGKSQGSYEQYF. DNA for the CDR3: TGTGCCAGCAGCCCAGGCCAGGGGAAGTCTCAAGGATCCTACGAGCAGTACTTC.

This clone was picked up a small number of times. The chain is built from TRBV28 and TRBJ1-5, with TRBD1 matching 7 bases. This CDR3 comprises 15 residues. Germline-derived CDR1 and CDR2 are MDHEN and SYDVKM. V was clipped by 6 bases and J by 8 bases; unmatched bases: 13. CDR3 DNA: TGTGCCAGCAGCACCAAGGGGGCAGGTATTAAGCCCCAGCATTTT. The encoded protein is CASSTKGAGIKPQHF.

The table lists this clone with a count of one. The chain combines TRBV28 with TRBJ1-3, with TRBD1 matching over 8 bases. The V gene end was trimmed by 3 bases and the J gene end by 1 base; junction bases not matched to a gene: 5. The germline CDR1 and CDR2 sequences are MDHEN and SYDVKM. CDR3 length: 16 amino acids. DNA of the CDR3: TGTGCCAGCAGTTTTCAGGGGGCCTCTTCTGGAAACACCATATATTTT. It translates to CASSFQGASSGNTIYF.

CDR3 region: CASSRKPGQGSYEQYF. As DNA, the CDR3 is TGTGCCAGCAGCCGTAAACCGGGACAGGGTTCCTACGAGCAGTACTTC. The V and J genes are TRBV27 and TRBJ2-7; 9 positions agree with TRBD1. The CDR3 length is 16 residues. V shed 6 bases, J shed 1 base, and the junction held 10 bases outside the gene matches. Germline loops: CDR1 MNHEY, CDR2 SMNVEV (reference sequence).

The CDR3 DNA reads TGCGCCAGCAGCCCTACAGGGGGAGGTGATGAAAAACTGTTTTTT. This translates into CASSPTGGGDEKLFF. The rearrangement links TRBV5-1 to TRBJ1-4; 8 bases match TRBD1. There are 15 residues in the CDR3. J gave up 6 bases and V 4 bases, and 8 bases lay outside the gene matches. CDR1 SGHRS and CDR2 YFSETQ come from the germline V gene.

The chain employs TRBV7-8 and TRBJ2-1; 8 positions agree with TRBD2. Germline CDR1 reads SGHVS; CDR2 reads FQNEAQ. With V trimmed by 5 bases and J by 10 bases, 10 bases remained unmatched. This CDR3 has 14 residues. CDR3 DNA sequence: TGTGCCAGCAGCCCCGAGGGTGCGGGAGGCGAGCAGTTCTTC. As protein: CASSPEGAGGEQFF.

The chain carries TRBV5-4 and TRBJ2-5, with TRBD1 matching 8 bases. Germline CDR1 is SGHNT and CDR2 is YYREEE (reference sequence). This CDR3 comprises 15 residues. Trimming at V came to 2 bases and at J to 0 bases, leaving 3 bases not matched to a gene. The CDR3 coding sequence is TGTGCCAGCAGCTTTAGGGACAGGTACCAAGAGACCCAGTACTTC. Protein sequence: CASSFRDRYQETQYF.

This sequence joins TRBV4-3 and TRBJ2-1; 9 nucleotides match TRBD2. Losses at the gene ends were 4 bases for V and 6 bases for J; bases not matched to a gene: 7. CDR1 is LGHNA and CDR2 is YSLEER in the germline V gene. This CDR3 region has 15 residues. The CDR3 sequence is CASSPLAGGVNEQFF. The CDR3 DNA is TGCGCCAGCAGCCCACTAGCGGGTGGGGTCAATGAGCAGTTCTTC.

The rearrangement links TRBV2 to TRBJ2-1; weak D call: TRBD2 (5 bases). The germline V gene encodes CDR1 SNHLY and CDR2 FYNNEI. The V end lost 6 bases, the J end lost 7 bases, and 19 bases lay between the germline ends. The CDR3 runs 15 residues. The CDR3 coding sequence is TGTGCCAGCAGCCTGGTGGCTAGCCAAAGGAATGAGCAGTTCTTC. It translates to CASSLVASQRNEQFF.

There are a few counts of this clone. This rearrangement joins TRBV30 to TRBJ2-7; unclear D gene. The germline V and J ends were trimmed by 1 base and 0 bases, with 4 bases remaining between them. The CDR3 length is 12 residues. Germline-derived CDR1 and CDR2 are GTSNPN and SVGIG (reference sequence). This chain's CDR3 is CAWSAVSYEQYF. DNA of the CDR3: TGTGCCTGGAGTGCAGTCTCCTACGAGCAGTACTTC.

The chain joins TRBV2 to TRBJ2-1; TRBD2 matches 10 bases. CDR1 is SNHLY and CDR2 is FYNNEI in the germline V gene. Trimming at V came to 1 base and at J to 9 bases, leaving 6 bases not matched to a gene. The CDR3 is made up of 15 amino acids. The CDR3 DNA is TGTGCCAGCAGTGAAGACCTAGCGGGAGTCGGTGAGCAGTTCTTC. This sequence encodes CASSEDLAGVGEQFF.

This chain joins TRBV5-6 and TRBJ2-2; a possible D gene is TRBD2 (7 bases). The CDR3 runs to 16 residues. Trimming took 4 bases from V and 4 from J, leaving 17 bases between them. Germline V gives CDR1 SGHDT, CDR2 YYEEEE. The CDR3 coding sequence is TGTGCCAGCAGCCGGCTAGGGGGAGGGCTCACCGGGGAGCTGTTTTTT. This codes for CASSRLGGGLTGELFF.

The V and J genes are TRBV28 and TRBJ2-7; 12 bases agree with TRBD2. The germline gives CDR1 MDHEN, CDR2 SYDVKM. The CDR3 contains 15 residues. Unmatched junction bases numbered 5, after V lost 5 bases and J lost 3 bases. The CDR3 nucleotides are TGTGCCAGCAGTAAAGGACTAGCGGGGCTCTACGAGCAGTACTTC. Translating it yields CASSKGLAGLYEQYF.

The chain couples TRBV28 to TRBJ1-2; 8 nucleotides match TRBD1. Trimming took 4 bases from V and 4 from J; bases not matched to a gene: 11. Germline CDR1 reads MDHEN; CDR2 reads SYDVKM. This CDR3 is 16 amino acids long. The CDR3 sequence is CASSSPGGIDSYGYTF. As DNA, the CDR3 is TGTGCCAGCAGTTCCCCAGGGGGCATCGATAGCTATGGCTACACCTTC.

CDR3 sequence (DNA): TGCAGTGCTATATCGGGTCAGCCCCAGCATTTT. Translated: CSAISGQPQHF. The rearrangement links TRBV20-1 to TRBJ1-5, with D hard to call. The CDR3 covers 11 residues. The germline V gene has CDR1 DFQATT and CDR2 SNEGSKA (reference sequence). V lost 4 bases, J lost 6 bases, and 7 bases lay in between.

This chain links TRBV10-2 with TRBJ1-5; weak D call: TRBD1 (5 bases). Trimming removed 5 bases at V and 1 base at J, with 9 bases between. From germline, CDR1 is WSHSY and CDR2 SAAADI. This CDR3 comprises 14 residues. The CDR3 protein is CASSSTVSNQPQHF. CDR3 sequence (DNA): TGCGCCAGCAGTTCGACAGTAAGCAATCAGCCCCAGCATTTT.

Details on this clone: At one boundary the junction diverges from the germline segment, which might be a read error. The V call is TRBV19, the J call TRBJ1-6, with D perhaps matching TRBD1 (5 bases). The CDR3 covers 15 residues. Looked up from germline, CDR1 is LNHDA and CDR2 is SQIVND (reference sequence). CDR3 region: CASCIKDTNNSPLHF. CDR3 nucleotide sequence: TGTGCCAGTTGTATTAAGGACACCAATAATTCACCCCTCCACTTT.

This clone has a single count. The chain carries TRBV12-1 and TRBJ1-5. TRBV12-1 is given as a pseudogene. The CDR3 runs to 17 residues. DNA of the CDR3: TGTGCCAGCAGCTCCGGGAGGGTTCCCAGCTTCAATCAGCCCCAGCATTTT. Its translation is CASSSGRVPSFNQPQHF.

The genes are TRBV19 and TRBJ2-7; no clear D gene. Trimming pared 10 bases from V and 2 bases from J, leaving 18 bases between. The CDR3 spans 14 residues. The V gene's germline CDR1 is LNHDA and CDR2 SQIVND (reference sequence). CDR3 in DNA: TGTGCCACCCCCAAAGATAGTCCCCCCTACGAGCAGTACTTC. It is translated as CATPKDSPPYEQYF.

In nucleotides, the CDR3 is TGTGCCACCAGCAGACCCTTCGATGAGCAGTTCTTC. This codes for CATSRPFDEQFF. The chain employs TRBV15 and TRBJ2-1; D is uncertain. CDR1 and CDR2 (germline): LNHNV, YYDKDF (reference sequence). V was shortened by 2 bases and J by 8 bases, with 7 bases between the two germline ends. The CDR3 is made up of 12 amino acids.

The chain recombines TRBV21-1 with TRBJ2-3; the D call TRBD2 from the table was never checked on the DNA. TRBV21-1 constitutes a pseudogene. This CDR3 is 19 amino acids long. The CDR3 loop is CASSKFLLLGQRNTDTQYF. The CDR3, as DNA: TGTGCCAGCAGCAAGTTCCTCCTCCTCGGCCAGCGGAACACAGATACGCAGTATTTT.

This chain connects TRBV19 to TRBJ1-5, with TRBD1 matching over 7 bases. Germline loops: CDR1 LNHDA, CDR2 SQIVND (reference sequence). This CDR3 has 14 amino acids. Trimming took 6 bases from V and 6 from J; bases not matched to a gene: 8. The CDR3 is CASRTPGGSQPQHF. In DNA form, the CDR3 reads TGTGCCAGTAGGACGCCAGGGGGGAGTCAGCCCCAGCATTTT. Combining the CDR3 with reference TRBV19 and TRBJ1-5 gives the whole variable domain DGGITQSPKYLFRKEGQNVTLSCEQNLNHDAMYWYRQDPGQGLRLIYYSQIVNDFQKGDIAEGYSVSREKKESFPLTVTSAQKNPTAFYLCASRTPGGSQPQHFGDGTRLSIL.

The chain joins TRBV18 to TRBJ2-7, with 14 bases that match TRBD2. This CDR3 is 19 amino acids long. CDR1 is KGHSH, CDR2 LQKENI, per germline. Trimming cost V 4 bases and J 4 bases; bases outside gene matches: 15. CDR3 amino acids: CASSRLPGLAGEVRYEQYF. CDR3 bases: TGTGCCAGCTCACGATTGCCGGGACTAGCGGGAGAAGTAAGGTACGAGCAGTACTTC.

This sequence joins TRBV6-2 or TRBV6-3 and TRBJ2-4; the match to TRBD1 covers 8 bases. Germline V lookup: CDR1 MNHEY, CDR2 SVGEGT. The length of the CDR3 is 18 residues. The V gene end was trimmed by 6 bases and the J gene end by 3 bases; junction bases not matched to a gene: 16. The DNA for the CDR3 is TGTGCCAGCAGCTTTGTCCTAGAACAGGGGGTTGTCAAAAACATTCAGTACTTC. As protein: CASSFVLEQGVVKNIQYF.

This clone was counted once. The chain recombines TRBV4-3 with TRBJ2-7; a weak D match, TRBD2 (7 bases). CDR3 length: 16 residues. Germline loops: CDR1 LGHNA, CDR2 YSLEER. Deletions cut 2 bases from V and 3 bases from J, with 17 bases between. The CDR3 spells CASSQSRGGQYYEQYF. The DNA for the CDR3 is TGCGCCAGCAGCCAATCGAGGGGGGGGCAATACTACGAGCAGTACTTC.

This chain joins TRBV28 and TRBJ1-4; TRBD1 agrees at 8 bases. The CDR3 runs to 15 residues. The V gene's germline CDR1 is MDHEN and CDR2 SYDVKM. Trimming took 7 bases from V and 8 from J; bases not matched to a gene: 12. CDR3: CASTDQWTGPEKLFF. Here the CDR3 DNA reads TGTGCCAGCACTGACCAATGGACAGGGCCCGAAAAACTGTTTTTT.

The CDR3 is CASSIPKPIHWYQETQYF. CDR3 sequence (DNA): TGTGCCAGCAGTATCCCGAAACCGATCCACTGGTACCAAGAGACCCAGTACTTC. The chain employs TRBV27 and TRBJ2-5; D is unclear. This CDR3 contains 18 residues. With 5 bases removed from V and 0 bases from J, the gap between germline ends came to 22 bases. Germline V gives CDR1 MNHEY, CDR2 SMNVEV (reference sequence).

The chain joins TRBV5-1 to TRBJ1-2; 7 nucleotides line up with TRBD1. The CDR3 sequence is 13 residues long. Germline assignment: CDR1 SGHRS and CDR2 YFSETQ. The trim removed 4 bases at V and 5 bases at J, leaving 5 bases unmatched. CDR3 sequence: CASSLGQTYGYTF. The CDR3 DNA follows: TGCGCCAGCAGCCTGGGACAGACTTATGGCTACACCTTC.

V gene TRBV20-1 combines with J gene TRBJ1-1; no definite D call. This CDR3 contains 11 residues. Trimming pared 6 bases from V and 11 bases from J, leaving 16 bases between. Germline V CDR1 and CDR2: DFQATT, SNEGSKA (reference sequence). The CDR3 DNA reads TGCAGTGCCGGATCCGGGTCTTGGGCTTTCTTT. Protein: CSAGSGSWAFF.

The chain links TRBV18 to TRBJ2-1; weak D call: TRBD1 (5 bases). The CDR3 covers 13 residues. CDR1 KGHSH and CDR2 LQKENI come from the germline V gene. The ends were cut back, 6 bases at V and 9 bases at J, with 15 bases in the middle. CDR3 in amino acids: CASSTTVQIEQFF. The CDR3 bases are TGTGCCAGCTCGACGACAGTCCAGATTGAGCAGTTCTTC.